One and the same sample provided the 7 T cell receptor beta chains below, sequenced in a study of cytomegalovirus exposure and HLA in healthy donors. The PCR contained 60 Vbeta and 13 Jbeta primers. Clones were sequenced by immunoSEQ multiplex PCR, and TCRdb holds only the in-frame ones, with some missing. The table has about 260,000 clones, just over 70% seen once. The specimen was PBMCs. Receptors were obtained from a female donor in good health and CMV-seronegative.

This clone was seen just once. CDR3 nucleotides: TGTGCCAGCTCACGTGACCGGGACAGGGAGGATCAGCCCCAGCATTTT. The encoded protein is CASSRDRDREDQPQHF. The chain joins TRBV18 to TRBJ1-5; TRBD1 aligns across 9 bases. The V segment lost 4 bases and the J segment 5 bases; nucleotides outside the gene matches: 9. The CDR3 consists of 16 residues. Germline loops: CDR1 KGHSH, CDR2 LQKENI.

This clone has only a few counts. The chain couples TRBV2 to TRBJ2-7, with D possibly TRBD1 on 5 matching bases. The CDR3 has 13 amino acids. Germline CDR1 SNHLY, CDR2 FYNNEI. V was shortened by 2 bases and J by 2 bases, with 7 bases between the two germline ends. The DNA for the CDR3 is TGTGCCAGCAGTGAAACAGGTCCCTACGAGCAGTACTTC. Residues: CASSETGPYEQYF.

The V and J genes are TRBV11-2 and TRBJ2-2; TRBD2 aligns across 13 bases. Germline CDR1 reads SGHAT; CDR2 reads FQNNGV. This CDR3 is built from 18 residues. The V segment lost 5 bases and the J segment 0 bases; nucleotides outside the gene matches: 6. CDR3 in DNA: TGTGCCAGCAGCCGGACTAGCGGGAGAATCGCGAACACCGGGGAGCTGTTTTTT. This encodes CASSRTSGRIANTGELFF.

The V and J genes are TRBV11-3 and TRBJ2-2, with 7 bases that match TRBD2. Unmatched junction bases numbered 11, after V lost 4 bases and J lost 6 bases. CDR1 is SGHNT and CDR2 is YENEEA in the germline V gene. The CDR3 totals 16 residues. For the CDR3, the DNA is TGTGCCAGCAGCTCCCCGTGGGCTAGCGGCCCCGGGGAGCTGTTTTTT. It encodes CASSSPWASGPGELFF.

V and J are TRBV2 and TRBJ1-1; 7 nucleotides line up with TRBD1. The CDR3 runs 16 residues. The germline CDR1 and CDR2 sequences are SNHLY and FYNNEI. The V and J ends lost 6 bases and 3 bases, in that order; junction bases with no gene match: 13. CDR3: CASRGGRWEVDTEAFF. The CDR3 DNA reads TGTGCCAGCAGAGGGGGCAGATGGGAGGTAGACACTGAAGCTTTCTTT.

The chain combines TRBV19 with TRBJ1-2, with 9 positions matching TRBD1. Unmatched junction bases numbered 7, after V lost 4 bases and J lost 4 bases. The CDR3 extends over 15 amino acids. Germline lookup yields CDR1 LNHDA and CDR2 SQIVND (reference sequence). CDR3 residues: CASSTRQGGVYGYTF. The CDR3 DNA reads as TGTGCCAGTAGTACAAGACAGGGGGGAGTCTATGGCTACACCTTC.

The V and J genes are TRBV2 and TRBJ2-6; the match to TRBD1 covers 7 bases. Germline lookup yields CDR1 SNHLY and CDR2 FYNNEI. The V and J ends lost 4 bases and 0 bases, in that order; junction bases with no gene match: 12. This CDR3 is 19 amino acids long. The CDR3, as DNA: TGTGCCAGCAGTGGTTTCCCGACAGGGTTTAGCTCTGGGGCCAACGTCCTGACTTTC. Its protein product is CASSGFPTGFSSGANVLTF.